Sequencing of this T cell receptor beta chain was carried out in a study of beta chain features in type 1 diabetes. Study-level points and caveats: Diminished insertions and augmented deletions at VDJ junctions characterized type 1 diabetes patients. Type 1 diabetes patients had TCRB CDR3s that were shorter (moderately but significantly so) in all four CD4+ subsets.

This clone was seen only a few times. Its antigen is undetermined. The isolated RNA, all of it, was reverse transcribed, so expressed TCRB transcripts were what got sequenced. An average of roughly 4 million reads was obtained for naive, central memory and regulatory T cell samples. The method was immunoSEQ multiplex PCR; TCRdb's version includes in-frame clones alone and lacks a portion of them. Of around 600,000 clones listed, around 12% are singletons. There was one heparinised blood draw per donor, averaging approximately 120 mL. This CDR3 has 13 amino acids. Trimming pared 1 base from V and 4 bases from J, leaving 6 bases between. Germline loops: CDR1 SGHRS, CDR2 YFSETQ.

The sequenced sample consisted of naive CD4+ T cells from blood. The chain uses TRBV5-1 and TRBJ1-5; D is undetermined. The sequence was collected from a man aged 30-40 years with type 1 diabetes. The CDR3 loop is CASSLSPNQPQHF. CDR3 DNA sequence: TGCGCCAGCAGCTTGTCGCCAAATCAGCCCCAGCATTTT. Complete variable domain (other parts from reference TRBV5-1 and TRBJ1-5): KAGVTQTPRYLIKTRGQQVTLSCSPISGHRSVSWYQQTPGQGLQFLFEYFSETQRNKGNFPGRFSGRQFSNSRSEMNVSTLELGDSALYLCASSLSPNQPQHFGDGTRLSIL.